This T cell receptor (beta chain) originates from a study of identical twins' blood T cells. Per the germline V gene, CDR1 is SQVTM and CDR2 is ANQGSEA. The V end was cut by 4 bases, the J end by 4 bases, with 18 bases between. The length of the CDR3 is 15 residues. TCRdb re-analysed the 5' RACE reads in MiXCR, keeping a single row per CDR3 protein. The sample has roughly 340,000 distinct CDR3 sequences, 25% to 35% seen once. Sequencing used PBMCs. The chain employs TRBV29-1 and TRBJ2-3; D remains ambiguous. This TCR was sampled from a woman between 18 and 49 years old in good health. CDR3 in DNA: TGCAGCGTTGGGCCGCCATCTGTCGCGCCAGATACGCAGTATTTT. Amino acid sequence: CSVGPPSVAPDTQYF.